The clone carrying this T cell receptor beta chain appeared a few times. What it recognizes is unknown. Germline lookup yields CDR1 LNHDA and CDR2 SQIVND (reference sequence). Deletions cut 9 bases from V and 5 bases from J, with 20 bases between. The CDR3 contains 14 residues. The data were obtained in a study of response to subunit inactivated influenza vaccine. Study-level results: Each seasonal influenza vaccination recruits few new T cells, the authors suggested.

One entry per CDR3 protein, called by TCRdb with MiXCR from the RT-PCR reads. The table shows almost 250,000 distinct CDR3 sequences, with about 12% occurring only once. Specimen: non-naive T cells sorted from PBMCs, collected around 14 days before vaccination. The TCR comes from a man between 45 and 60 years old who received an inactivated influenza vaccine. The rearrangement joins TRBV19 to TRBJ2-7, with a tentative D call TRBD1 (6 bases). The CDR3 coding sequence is TGTGCCAGCCGGGACACCTCCGACGTCCACGAGCAGTACTTC. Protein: CASRDTSDVHEQYF. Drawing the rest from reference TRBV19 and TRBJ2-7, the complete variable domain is DGGITQSPKYLFRKEGQNVTLSCEQNLNHDAMYWYRQDPGQGLRLIYYSQIVNDFQKGDIAEGYSVSREKKESFPLTVTSAQKNPTAFYLCASRDTSDVHEQYFGPGTRLTVT.